A single sample is the source of the 25 T cell receptor beta chains below, sequenced in a study of blood T cell repertoires in COVID-19. The protocol was immunoSEQ multiplex PCR, while the TCRdb copy is restricted to in-frame clones and leaves out a portion. The repertoire includes some 250,000 clones, roughly 86% of them detected once, and 5.2% sits in the top ten. What was sequenced was peripheral blood. All receptors derive from a woman in her sixties with COVID-19, enrolled during active disease.

J is TRBJ2-1 and V is TRBV19; TRBD1 matches at 8 bases. J gave up 4 bases and V 3 bases, and 5 bases lay outside the gene matches. Per germline, CDR1 LNHDA and CDR2 SQIVND (reference sequence). There are 15 residues in the CDR3. CDR3 sequence: CASSMDREGYNEQFF. The CDR3 DNA reads as TGTGCCAGTAGTATGGACAGGGAAGGGTACAATGAGCAGTTCTTC.

The V gene is TRBV5-8, the J gene TRBJ2-4; 7 bases map to TRBD1. Trimming removed 6 bases from V and 0 bases from J; junction bases left unmatched: 9. This CDR3 is 16 amino acids long. Germline V gives CDR1 SGHTS, CDR2 YDEGEE. CDR3 sequence reads: CASKRRGPLAKNIQYF. The DNA for the CDR3 is TGTGCCAGCAAACGTAGGGGGCCTCTAGCCAAAAACATTCAGTACTTC.

This CDR3 reads CASSLRNEQFF. The CDR3 DNA reads TGTGCCAGCAGTCTCCGGAATGAGCAGTTCTTC. The chain uses TRBV27 and TRBJ2-1; D remains ambiguous. The germline V gene encodes CDR1 MNHEY and CDR2 SMNVEV (reference sequence). V lost 5 bases to trimming and J lost 7 bases, with 6 bases between them. The CDR3 is 11 amino acids.

This chain connects TRBV19 to TRBJ1-3; D ambiguous. V lost 5 bases, J lost 0 bases, and 11 bases lay in between. The CDR3 totals 15 residues. Germline V gene sequence: CDR1 LNHDA, CDR2 SQIVND (reference sequence). Here the CDR3 DNA reads TGTGCCAGTAGTCTCCGGTTCCACTCTGGAAACACCATATATTTT. Protein: CASSLRFHSGNTIYF.

This clone was observed a handful of times. The rearrangement joins TRBV5-6 to TRBJ2-7; D is uncertain. Trimming removed 0 bases at V and 2 bases at J, with 12 bases between. This CDR3 is built from 15 residues. Per germline, CDR1 SGHDT and CDR2 YYEEEE. The CDR3 protein is CASSLGASWAYEQYF. Written as DNA, the CDR3 is TGTGCCAGCAGCTTGGGGGCCTCGTGGGCCTACGAGCAGTACTTC.

V usage is TRBV27 and J usage is TRBJ2-1; D perhaps matches TRBD2 (6 bases). The CDR3 consists of 15 residues. In germline, CDR1 is MNHEY, CDR2 SMNVEV (reference sequence). Trimming took off 2 bases at V and 3 bases at J, with 11 bases between the two ends. In nucleotides, the CDR3 is TGTGCCAGCAGTTTAGGGCTAGCGATCTACAATGAGCAGTTCTTC. This codes for CASSLGLAIYNEQFF.

This clone was picked up one time. The genes are TRBV28 and TRBJ2-3, with TRBD1 as a possible D gene (6 bases). Looked up from germline, CDR1 is MDHEN and CDR2 is SYDVKM. V lost 7 bases and J 3 bases, leaving 14 bases between the germline ends. CDR3 length equals 14 residues. The CDR3 loop is CASNEQGRTDTQYF. The CDR3 region has the DNA TGTGCCAGCAACGAACAGGGCCGGACAGATACGCAGTATTTT.

The chain joins TRBV3-1 (or the pseudogene TRBV3-2) to TRBJ2-1, with a tentative D call TRBD2 (5 bases). Trimming pared 7 bases from V and 10 bases from J, leaving 11 bases between. Germline V CDR1 and CDR2: LGHDT, YNNKEL (reference sequence). The CDR3 is 11 residues long. The chain's CDR3 is CASTLSGEQFF. The CDR3 DNA follows: TGTGCCAGCACCCTATCGGGAGAGCAGTTCTTC.

The rearrangement uses TRBV28 and TRBJ2-7, with 7 bases matching TRBD1. CDR1 is MDHEN, CDR2 SYDVKM, per germline. This CDR3 comprises 14 residues. With 9 bases clipped from V and 8 bases from J, the junction kept 16 bases outside the gene matches. The chain's CDR3 is CASNPSGTEYKQYF. The CDR3 region has the DNA TGTGCCAGTAACCCCTCCGGGACAGAGTACAAGCAGTACTTC.

The chain has TRBV28 and TRBJ2-1; possible D gene TRBD1, 6 bases. Germline CDR1 MDHEN, CDR2 SYDVKM. V shed 3 bases and J shed 4 bases, with 10 bases lying between them. The CDR3 consists of 14 residues. CDR3 DNA: TGTGCCAGCAGTTTCAGCAGGGGATACAATGAGCAGTTCTTC. Its protein product is CASSFSRGYNEQFF.

This clone appeared a few times. This chain links TRBV7-2 with TRBJ1-2; D unclear. V was shortened by 2 bases and J by 3 bases, with 16 bases between the two germline ends. Germline V gene data show CDR1 as SGHTA and CDR2 as FQGNSA. The CDR3 is 16 residues long. The CDR3 loop is CASSLRGGSWDYGYTF. For the CDR3, the DNA is TGTGCCAGCAGCTTACGAGGAGGATCCTGGGACTATGGCTACACCTTC.

This clone was counted many times. The rearrangement uses TRBV30 and TRBJ1-6, with 8 positions matching TRBD1. The V gene end was trimmed by 2 bases and the J gene end by 6 bases; junction bases not matched to a gene: 6. Germline assignment: CDR1 GTSNPN and CDR2 SVGIG (reference sequence). The CDR3 extends over 15 amino acids. For the CDR3, the DNA is TGTGCCTGGAGTCGTAGGACAGGGATTAATTCACCCCTCCACTTT. This codes for CAWSRRTGINSPLHF.

The chain links TRBV6-2 or TRBV6-3 to TRBJ2-2; the match to TRBD2 covers 7 bases. Trimming took 0 bases from V and 7 from J; bases not matched to a gene: 2. Germline V gene data show CDR1 as MNHEY and CDR2 as SVGEGT. The CDR3 length is 14 residues. CDR3 sequence: CASSYSGTIGELFF. DNA of the CDR3: TGTGCCAGCAGTTACTCGGGGACTATCGGGGAGCTGTTTTTT.

V is TRBV7-3 and J is TRBJ2-3; 7 nucleotides match TRBD1. Germline CDR1 reads SGHTA; CDR2 reads FQGTGA. The CDR3 totals 17 residues. V was clipped by 1 base and J by 1 base; unmatched bases: 8. CDR3: CASSLNSRQGRTDTQYF. The CDR3 bases are TGTGCCAGCAGCTTAAATAGCCGACAGGGACGCACAGATACGCAGTATTTT.

This clone was observed at least ten times. The chain is built from TRBV15 and TRBJ1-1, with TRBD1 as a possible D gene (5 bases). The CDR3 consists of 14 residues. Trimming took off 9 bases at V and 1 base at J, with 15 bases between the two ends. Germline V CDR1 and CDR2: LNHNV, YYDKDF (reference sequence). CDR3 amino acids: CATEEGLRNTEAFF. The CDR3 region has the DNA TGTGCCACAGAAGAGGGACTCAGGAACACTGAAGCTTTCTTT.

The chain employs TRBV24-1 and TRBJ1-5; 8 nucleotides match TRBD1. This CDR3 has 13 residues. The J segment lost 5 bases and the V segment lost 9 bases, leaving 5 bases of the junction unmatched. Per the germline V gene, CDR1 is KGHDR and CDR2 is SFDVKD. CDR3 sequence reads: CATSSGGDQPQHF. CDR3 DNA sequence: TGTGCCACCTCCTCAGGGGGCGATCAGCCCCAGCATTTT.

This chain connects TRBV7-8 to TRBJ2-1; 11 nucleotides line up with TRBD2. Trimming took 5 bases from V and 4 from J; bases not matched to a gene: 10. CDR1 SGHVS and CDR2 FQNEAQ come from the germline V gene. This CDR3 contains 17 residues. CDR3 amino acids: CASSHSRLAGFYNEQFF. The CDR3 region has the DNA TGTGCCAGCAGCCATTCCCGACTAGCGGGATTTTACAATGAGCAGTTCTTC.

The V and J genes are TRBV6-2 or TRBV6-3 and TRBJ2-2, with D possibly being TRBD2 (5 bases). V was trimmed by 3 bases and J by 13 bases, leaving 15 bases between them. CDR1 and CDR2 from the germline V gene are MNHEY and SVGEGT. This CDR3 contains 13 residues. CDR3 bases: TGTGCCAGCAGTTATGTCAGGCGGGTCGGGCTGTTTTTT. It translates to CASSYVRRVGLFF.

The chain links TRBV5-1 to TRBJ2-1; 13 bases map to TRBD2. The CDR3 has 17 residues. The V gene's germline CDR1 is SGHRS and CDR2 YFSETQ. Trimming removed 2 bases from V and 5 bases from J; junction bases left unmatched: 7. CDR3 bases: TGCGCCAGCAGCTTCCTTGGACTAGCGGGAGTTGACAATGAGCAGTTCTTC. Amino acids: CASSFLGLAGVDNEQFF.

V is TRBV5-1 and J is TRBJ2-3; D might be TRBD2 (5 bases). The V gene's germline CDR1 is SGHRS and CDR2 YFSETQ. The CDR3 is made up of 15 amino acids. V lost 4 bases and J lost 4, with 16 bases in between. The CDR3 region has the DNA TGCGCCAGCAGCGCGGGCCATAGAGTCGCAGATACGCAGTATTTT. This encodes CASSAGHRVADTQYF.

The J gene is TRBJ2-6, the V gene TRBV5-1; a possible D gene is TRBD1 (6 bases). Looked up from germline, CDR1 is SGHRS and CDR2 is YFSETQ. The ends were cut back, 3 bases at V and 0 bases at J, with 16 bases in the middle. There are 18 residues in the CDR3. CDR3 DNA sequence: TGCGCCAGCAGCTGGAGCCCAGGGGCAAGCTCTGGGGCCAACGTCCTGACTTTC. This gives the protein CASSWSPGASSGANVLTF.

The chain links TRBV7-2 to TRBJ1-3, with D possibly matching TRBD1 (5 bases). Germline values: CDR1 SGHTA, CDR2 FQGNSA. The CDR3 consists of 17 residues. Trimming stripped 5 bases from V and 0 bases from J, with 17 bases between. Here the CDR3 reads CASSPRTIWDSGNTIYF. DNA for the CDR3: TGTGCCAGCAGCCCGCGGACAATTTGGGACTCTGGAAACACCATATATTTT.

This chain uses TRBV3-1 (or the pseudogene TRBV3-2) with TRBJ1-2; no clear D gene. Germline lookup yields CDR1 LGHDT and CDR2 YNNKEL (reference sequence). The CDR3 is 16 amino acids. V lost 1 base and J 7 bases, leaving 19 bases between the germline ends. This CDR3 is CASSQAAVRGWGGYTF. CDR3 DNA: TGTGCCAGCAGCCAAGCGGCAGTACGAGGGTGGGGTGGCTACACCTTC.

The chain links TRBV10-3 to TRBJ1-5, with TRBD1 matching over 9 bases. The CDR3 runs 15 residues. J gave up 1 base and V 3 bases, and 1 base lay outside the gene matches. Germline assignment: CDR1 ENHRY and CDR2 SYGVKD. The CDR3 sequence: CAISEGTGSNQPQHF. The DNA for the CDR3 is TGTGCCATCAGTGAAGGGACAGGGAGCAATCAGCCCCAGCATTTT.

The gene calls are TRBV5-4 and TRBJ2-2, with 8 bases aligning to TRBD2. J gave up 5 bases and V 7 bases, and 7 bases lay outside the gene matches. Germline CDR1 is SGHNT and CDR2 is YYREEE (reference sequence). The CDR3 runs to 14 residues. Here the CDR3 reads CASPGGGRTGELFF. The CDR3 coding sequence is TGTGCCAGCCCCGGGGGGGGGCGGACCGGGGAGCTGTTTTTT.